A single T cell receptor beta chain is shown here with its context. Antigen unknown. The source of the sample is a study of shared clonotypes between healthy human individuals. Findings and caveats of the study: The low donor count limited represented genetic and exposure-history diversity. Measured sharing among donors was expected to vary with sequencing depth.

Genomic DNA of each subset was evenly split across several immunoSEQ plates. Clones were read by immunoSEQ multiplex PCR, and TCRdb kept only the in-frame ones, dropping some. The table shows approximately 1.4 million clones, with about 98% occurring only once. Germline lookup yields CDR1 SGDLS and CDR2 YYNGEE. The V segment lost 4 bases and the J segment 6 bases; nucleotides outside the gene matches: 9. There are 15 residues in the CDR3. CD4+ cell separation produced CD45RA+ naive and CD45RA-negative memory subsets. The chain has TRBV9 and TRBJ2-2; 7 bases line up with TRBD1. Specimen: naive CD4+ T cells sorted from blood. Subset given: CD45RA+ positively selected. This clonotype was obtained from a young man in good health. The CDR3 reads CASSPHTGTAGELFF. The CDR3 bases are TGTGCCAGCAGCCCCCATACTGGGACAGCCGGGGAGCTGTTTTTT.